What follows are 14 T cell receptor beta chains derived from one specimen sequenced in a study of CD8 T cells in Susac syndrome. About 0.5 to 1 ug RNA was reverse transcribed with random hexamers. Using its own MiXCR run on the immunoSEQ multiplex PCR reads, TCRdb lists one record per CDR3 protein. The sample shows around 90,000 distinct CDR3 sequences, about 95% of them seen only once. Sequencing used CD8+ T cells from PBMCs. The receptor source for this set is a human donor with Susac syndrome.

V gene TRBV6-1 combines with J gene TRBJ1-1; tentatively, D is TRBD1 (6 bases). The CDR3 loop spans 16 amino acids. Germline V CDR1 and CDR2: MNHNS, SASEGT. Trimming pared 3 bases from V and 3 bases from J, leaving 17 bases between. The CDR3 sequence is CASSDTGTRGDTEAFF. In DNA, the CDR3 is TGTGCCAGCAGTGACACAGGTACAAGGGGGGACACTGAAGCTTTCTTT.

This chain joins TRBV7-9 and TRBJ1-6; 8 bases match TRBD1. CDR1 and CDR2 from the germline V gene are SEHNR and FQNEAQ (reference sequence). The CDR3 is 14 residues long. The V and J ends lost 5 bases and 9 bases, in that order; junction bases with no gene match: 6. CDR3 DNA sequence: TGTGCCAGCAGCCTGGACAGGGCTGGTTCACCCCTCCACTTT. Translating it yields CASSLDRAGSPLHF.

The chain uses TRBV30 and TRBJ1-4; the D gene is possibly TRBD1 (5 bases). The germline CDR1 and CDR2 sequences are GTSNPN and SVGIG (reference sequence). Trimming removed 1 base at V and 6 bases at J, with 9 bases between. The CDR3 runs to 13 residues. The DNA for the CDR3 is TGTGCCTGGAGTGCGGGGACGGATGAAAAACTGTTTTTT. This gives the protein CAWSAGTDEKLFF.

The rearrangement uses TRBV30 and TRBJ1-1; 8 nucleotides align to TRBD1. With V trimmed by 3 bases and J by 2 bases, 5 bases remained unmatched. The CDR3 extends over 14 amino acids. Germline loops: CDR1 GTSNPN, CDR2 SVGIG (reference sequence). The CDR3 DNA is TGTGCCTGGAGGAGGACAGGGCGTAACACTGAAGCTTTCTTT. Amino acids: CAWRRTGRNTEAFF.

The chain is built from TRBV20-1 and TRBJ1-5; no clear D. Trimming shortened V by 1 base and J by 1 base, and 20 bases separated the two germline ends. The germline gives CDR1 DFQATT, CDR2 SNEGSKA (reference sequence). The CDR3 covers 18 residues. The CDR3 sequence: CSARGGVLFRESNQPQHF. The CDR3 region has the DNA TGCAGTGCTAGAGGTGGGGTGCTCTTTCGAGAAAGCAATCAGCCCCAGCATTTT.

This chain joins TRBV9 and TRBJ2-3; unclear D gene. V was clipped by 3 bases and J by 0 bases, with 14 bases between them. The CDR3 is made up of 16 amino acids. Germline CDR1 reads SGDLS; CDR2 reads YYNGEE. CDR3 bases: TGTGCCAGCAGCGCAGGATCCCGCTTGAGCACAGATACGCAGTATTTT. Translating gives CASSAGSRLSTDTQYF.

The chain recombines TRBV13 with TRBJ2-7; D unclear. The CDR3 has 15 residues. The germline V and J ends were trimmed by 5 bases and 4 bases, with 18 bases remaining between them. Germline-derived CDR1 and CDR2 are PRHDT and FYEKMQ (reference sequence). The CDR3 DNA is TGTGCCAGCAGCAACAGCGACCCCAGGCATTACGAGCAGTACTTC. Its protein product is CASSNSDPRHYEQYF.

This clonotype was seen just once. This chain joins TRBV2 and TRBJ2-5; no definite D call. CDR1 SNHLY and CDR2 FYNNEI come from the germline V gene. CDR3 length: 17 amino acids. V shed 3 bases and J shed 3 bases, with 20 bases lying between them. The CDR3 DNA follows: TGTGCCAGCAGTGACCCGTACCGGCTAGGGAAGGAAGAGACCCAGTACTTC. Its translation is CASSDPYRLGKEETQYF.

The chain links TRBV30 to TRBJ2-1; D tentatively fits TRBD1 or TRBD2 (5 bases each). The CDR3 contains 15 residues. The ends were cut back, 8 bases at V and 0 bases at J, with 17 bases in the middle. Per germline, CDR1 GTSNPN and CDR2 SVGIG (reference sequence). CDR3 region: CARGATVSSYNEQFF. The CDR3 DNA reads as TGTGCCCGAGGGGCTACTGTTAGCTCCTACAATGAGCAGTTCTTC. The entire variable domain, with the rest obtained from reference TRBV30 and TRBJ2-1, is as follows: SQTIHQWPATLVQPVGSPLSLECTVEGTSNPNLYWYRQAAGRGLQLLFYSVGIGQISSEVPQNLSASRPQDRQFILSSKKLLLSDSGFYLCARGATVSSYNEQFFGPGTRLTVL.

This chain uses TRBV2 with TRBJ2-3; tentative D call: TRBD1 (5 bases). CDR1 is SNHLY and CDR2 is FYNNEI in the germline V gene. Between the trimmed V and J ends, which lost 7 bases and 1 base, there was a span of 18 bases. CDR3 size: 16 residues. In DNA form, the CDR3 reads TGTGCCAGCACCGACCTAGGGCAGGGCCGCACAGATACGCAGTATTTT. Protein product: CASTDLGQGRTDTQYF.

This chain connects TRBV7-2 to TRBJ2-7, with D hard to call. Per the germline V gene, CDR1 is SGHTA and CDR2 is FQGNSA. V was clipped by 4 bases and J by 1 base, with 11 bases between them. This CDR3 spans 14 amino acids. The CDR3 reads CASSSTSGSYEQYF. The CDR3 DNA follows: TGTGCCAGCAGCTCGACCTCGGGTTCCTACGAGCAGTACTTC.

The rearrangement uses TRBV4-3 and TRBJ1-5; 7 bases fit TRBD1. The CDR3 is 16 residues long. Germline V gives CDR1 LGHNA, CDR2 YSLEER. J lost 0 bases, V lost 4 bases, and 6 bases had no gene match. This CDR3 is CASSPDRDYSNQPQHF. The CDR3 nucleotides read TGCGCCAGCAGCCCCGACAGGGATTATAGCAATCAGCCCCAGCATTTT.

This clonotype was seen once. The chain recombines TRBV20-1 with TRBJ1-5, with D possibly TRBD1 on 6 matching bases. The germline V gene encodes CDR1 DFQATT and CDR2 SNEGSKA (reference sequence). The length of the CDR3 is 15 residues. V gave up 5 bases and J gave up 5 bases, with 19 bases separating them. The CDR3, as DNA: TGCAGTGCTCAGCAGGGGACCGTTTTCTATCAGCCCCAGCATTTT. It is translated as CSAQQGTVFYQPQHF.

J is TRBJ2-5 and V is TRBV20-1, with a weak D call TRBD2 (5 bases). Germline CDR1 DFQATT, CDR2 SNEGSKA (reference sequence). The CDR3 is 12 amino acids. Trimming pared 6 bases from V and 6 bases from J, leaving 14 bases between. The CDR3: CSAPLRVQTQYF. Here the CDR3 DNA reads TGCAGTGCCCCCCTGAGGGTACAGACCCAGTACTTC.